The 10 T cell receptor beta chains in this list originate from one sample, sequenced in a study of Graves' ophthalmopathy and Graves' hyperthyroidism. RNA transcripts were the template, and TCR beta CDR3 regions were amplified from them. An opening RT-PCR round employed HTBI primers and preceded a second-round multiplex PCR. TCRdb reprocessed the multiplex PCR reads via MiXCR and lists one record per CDR3 protein. The sample gives about 1.1 million distinct CDR3 sequences, 36% of which show up once; 11% is in the top ten. Sequencing input: peripheral blood or thyroid tissue (not recorded which). The receptors derive from an adult man with Graves' hyperthyroidism.

This clonotype has a count of ten or more. This sequence joins TRBV7-2 and TRBJ1-2; D is ambiguous. CDR1 and CDR2 from the germline V gene are SGHTA and FQGNSA. V gave up 6 bases and J gave up 3 bases, with 11 bases separating them. The CDR3 consists of 13 residues. The CDR3 DNA is TGTGCCAGCAGTTCGGCTGGGTACTATGGCTACACCTTC. Translation: CASSSAGYYGYTF. Complete variable domain (other parts from reference TRBV7-2 and TRBJ1-2): GAGVSQSPSNKVTEKGKDVELRCDPISGHTALYWYRQSLGQGLEFLIYFQGNSAPDKSGLPSDRFSAERTGGSVSTLTIQRTQQEDSAVYLCASSSAGYYGYTFGSGTRLTVV.

V and J are TRBV29-1 and TRBJ1-3; no clear D gene. Germline CDR1 and CDR2: SQVTM and ANQGSEA. This CDR3 has 15 amino acids. V was pared by 3 bases and J by 2 bases, with 14 bases between. CDR3 in amino acids: CSVEGGMNTGNTIYF. The DNA for the CDR3 is TGCAGCGTTGAGGGCGGGATGAACACTGGAAACACCATATATTTT.

In its sample, this clonotype was seen a few times. The chain joins TRBV7-2 to TRBJ2-5, with a weak D call TRBD2 (6 bases). The CDR3 extends over 15 amino acids. Trimming stripped 5 bases from V and 2 bases from J, with 15 bases between. CDR1 is SGHTA and CDR2 is FQGNSA in the germline V gene. This chain's CDR3 is CASSGPSASQETQYF. DNA of the CDR3: TGTGCCAGCAGCGGTCCTAGCGCGTCTCAAGAGACCCAGTACTTC. Full variable domain (rest looked up from reference TRBV7-2 and TRBJ2-5): GAGVSQSPSNKVTEKGKDVELRCDPISGHTALYWYRQSLGQGLEFLIYFQGNSAPDKSGLPSDRFSAERTGGSVSTLTIQRTQQEDSAVYLCASSGPSASQETQYFGPGTRLLVL.

The rearrangement joins TRBV24-1 to TRBJ1-5, with 8 bases identical to TRBD1. Germline trimming cut 5 bases from V and 2 bases from J; bases unmatched to any gene: 1. This CDR3 comprises 14 residues. Germline CDR1 KGHDR, CDR2 SFDVKD. CDR3 loop: CATSATGGNQPQHF. Here the CDR3 DNA reads TGTGCCACCAGTGCGACAGGGGGCAATCAGCCCCAGCATTTT.

A few counts support this clonotype. The chain uses TRBV13 and TRBJ2-5; TRBD2 agrees at 9 bases. Per germline, CDR1 PRHDT and CDR2 FYEKMQ (reference sequence). The CDR3 has 15 residues. V lost 4 bases and J lost 2; bases outside the gene matches: 5. DNA for the CDR3: TGTGCCAGCAGCTACGGTAGCGGGAGACAAGAGACCCAGTACTTC. The encoded protein is CASSYGSGRQETQYF.

In its sample, this clonotype was seen many times. CDR3 sequence (DNA): TGTGCCAGCAAGGGGGCAAACTATGGCTACACCTTC. It specifies CASKGANYGYTF. The V gene is TRBV2, the J gene TRBJ1-2, with TRBD1 identical over 7 bases. The trim removed 7 bases at V and 2 bases at J, leaving 1 base unmatched. Germline V CDR1 and CDR2: SNHLY, FYNNEI. The CDR3 sequence is 12 residues long.

The rearrangement links TRBV29-1 to TRBJ1-6, with 7 bases identical to TRBD1. J gave up 10 bases and V 8 bases, and 8 bases lay outside the gene matches. The CDR3 is 12 residues long. The germline V gene has CDR1 SQVTM and CDR2 ANQGSEA. The CDR3 loop reads CSPGTAASPLHF. CDR3 nucleotides: TGCAGCCCCGGGACAGCTGCCTCACCCCTCCACTTT.

There are a few counts of this clonotype. The chain is built from TRBV9 and TRBJ1-3, with D unclear. The CDR3 loop spans 16 amino acids. CDR1 and CDR2 (germline): SGDLS, YYNGEE. V lost 0 bases to trimming and J lost 0 bases, with 10 bases between them. CDR3 sequence (DNA): TGTGCCAGCAGCGTAGAGAGAGGGCCCTCTGGAAACACCATATATTTT. Its protein is CASSVERGPSGNTIYF.

About this clonotype: Just one base apart from a much larger clone, this may be a read error. This sequence joins TRBV5-1 and TRBJ1-1; maybe TRBD1 (6 bases). The V and J ends lost 4 bases and 6 bases respectively, with 22 bases between them. The CDR3 loop spans 16 amino acids. Germline loops: CDR1 SGHRS, CDR2 YFSETQ. As DNA, the CDR3 is TGCGCCAGCAGCCTCCGGGACAACGGGAACGGGGCTGAAGCTTTCTTT. This encodes CASSLRDNGNGAEAFF.

This clonotype was found many times. The chain uses TRBV5-1 and TRBJ2-2; D gene uncertain. Looked up from germline, CDR1 is SGHRS and CDR2 is YFSETQ. The CDR3 extends over 13 amino acids. V dropped 3 bases and J dropped 7 bases, with 10 bases sitting between them. CDR3 nucleotide sequence: TGCGCCAGCAGCTCCTTAGTAGGCGGGGAGCTGTTTTTT. This gives the protein CASSSLVGGELFF.